This T cell receptor (beta chain) was profiled in a study of cytomegalovirus exposure and HLA in healthy donors. Study information: Early released data comprised some 91 million unique TCRs from HLA-typed donors. Study-level findings and limits: Within a later analysis, the majority of CMV-associated TCR beta chains appeared HLA-restricted. Follow-up analysis later connected one missense variant in DCLRE1C with trimming of TCR beta V- and J-genes.

With 60 Vbeta and 13 Jbeta primers, the PCR was carried out. Sequencing used immunoSEQ multiplex PCR; TCRdb keeps in-frame clones, though not all of them. The table records approximately 110,000 clones, 65% to 80% of them present only once. With regard to this clone: Its specificity is unknown.

The specimen was PBMCs. This sequence originates from a woman aged 40-49 years in good health and CMV-seronegative.

The CDR3 DNA sequence: TGTGCCAGCAGCCGGAGGCAGGGGAGCGGTGAAAAACTGTTTTTT. Protein: CASSRRQGSGEKLFF. The V gene is TRBV9, the J gene TRBJ1-4; D is possibly TRBD1 (6 bases). Trimming left V 4 bases short and J 7 bases short, with 17 bases between. Germline CDR1 and CDR2: SGDLS and YYNGEE. CDR3 length equals 15 residues.